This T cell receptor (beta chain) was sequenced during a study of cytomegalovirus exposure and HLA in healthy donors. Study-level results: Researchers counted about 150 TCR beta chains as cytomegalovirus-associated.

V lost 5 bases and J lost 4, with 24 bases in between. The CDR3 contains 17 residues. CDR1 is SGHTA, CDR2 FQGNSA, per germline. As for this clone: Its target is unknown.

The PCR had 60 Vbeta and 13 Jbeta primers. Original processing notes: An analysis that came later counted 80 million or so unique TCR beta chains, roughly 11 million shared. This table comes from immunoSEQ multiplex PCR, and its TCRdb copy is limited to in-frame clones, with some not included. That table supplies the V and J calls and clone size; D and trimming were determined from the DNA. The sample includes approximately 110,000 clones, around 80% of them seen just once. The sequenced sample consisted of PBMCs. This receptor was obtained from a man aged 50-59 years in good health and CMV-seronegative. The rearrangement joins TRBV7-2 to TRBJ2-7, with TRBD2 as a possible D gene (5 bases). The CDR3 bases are TGTGCCAGCAGCACACTAGGGTCATCAAGAACAACGTACGAGCAGTACTTC. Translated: CASSTLGSSRTTYEQYF.